The sample holds many counts of the clone carrying this TCR beta chain. The antigen remains undetermined. This sample's time point: patch test 1, 2 weeks after DPC sensitization. The treatment denotes: therapeutic diphenylcyclopropenone sensitization with weekly scalp DPC. The data belong to a study of human T cells and chemical hapten exposure. Findings of the study overall: Patch test score rose with PT1 expanded TCR count, significant at thresholds 8, 16 and 32, not 4.

CDR1 and CDR2 from the germline V gene are SGHTA and FQGNSA. V was cut by 5 bases and J by 2 bases, with 8 bases left in between. The CDR3 loop spans 13 amino acids. One entry per CDR3 protein, called by TCRdb with MiXCR from the RACE reads. The data contain roughly 100,000 distinct CDR3 sequences, 9.5% to 12% of them singletons. This TCR came from a woman aged 35 to 49 with alopecia areata. Some clones in this sample may be carry-over from other donors' samples. The sequencing used whole blood, collected in connection with sensitization to the hapten diphenylcyclopropenone (DPC). J is TRBJ2-3 and V is TRBV7-2, with D possibly TRBD2 on 6 matching bases. In nucleotides, the CDR3 is TGTGCCAGCAGCCGGAGGGCCACAGATACGCAGTATTTT. Its translation: CASSRRATDTQYF. The full variable domain, in which reference TRBV7-2 and TRBJ2-3 provide the parts outside the CDR3, is GAGVSQSPSNKVTEKGKDVELRCDPISGHTALYWYRQSLGQGLEFLIYFQGNSAPDKSGLPSDRFSAERTGGSVSTLTIQRTQQEDSAVYLCASSRRATDTQYFGPGTRLTVL.